This T cell receptor beta chain was observed in a study of immune characterization of retroperitoneal liposarcoma. TCRdb reanalysed the PCR reads using MiXCR and keeps one entry per CDR3 protein. The repertoire holds 9,000 to 13,000 distinct CDR3 sequences, with under 35% as singletons. The CDR3 runs to 14 residues. The trim removed 3 bases at V and 4 bases at J, leaving 4 bases unmatched. This clonotype ranks as medium-sized. The sample consisted of tumor tissue. The TCR was taken from a male donor with retroperitoneal liposarcoma. The chain combines TRBV12-3 or TRBV12-4 with TRBJ2-3; 7 bases match TRBD1. In DNA, the CDR3 is TGTGCCAGCAGTTTCGGTCAGGGGGCAGATACGCAGTATTTT. The encoded protein is CASSFGQGADTQYF.